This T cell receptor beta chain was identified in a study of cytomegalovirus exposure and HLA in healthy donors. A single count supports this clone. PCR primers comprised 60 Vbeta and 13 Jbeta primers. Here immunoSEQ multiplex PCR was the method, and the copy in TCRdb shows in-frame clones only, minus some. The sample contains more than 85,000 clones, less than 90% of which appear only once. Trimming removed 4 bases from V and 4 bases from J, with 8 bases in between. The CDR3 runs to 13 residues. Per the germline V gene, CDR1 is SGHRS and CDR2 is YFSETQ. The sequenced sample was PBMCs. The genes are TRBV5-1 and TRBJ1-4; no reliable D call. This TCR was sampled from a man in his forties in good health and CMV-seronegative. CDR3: CASSPGFNEKLFF. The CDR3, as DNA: TGCGCCAGCAGCCCCGGGTTTAATGAAAAACTGTTTTTT.